The clone carrying this T cell receptor (beta chain) was seen only a few times. Assay used: immunoSEQ multiplex PCR; TCRdb lists only in-frame clones, some missing. In the table there are around 48,000 clones, roughly 93% of which are singletons. This sample is drawn from a study of control samples from healthy donors and cancer patients. Germline trimming cut 4 bases from V and 4 bases from J; bases unmatched to any gene: 6. This CDR3 region has 15 residues. From germline, CDR1 is MGHRA and CDR2 YSYEKL. The V and J genes are TRBV4-1 and TRBJ1-5; 8 nucleotides match TRBD1. The receptor was isolated from a woman between 50 and 59 years old with head and neck cancer. The sample was PBMCs. The CDR3 spells CASSLTGTGNQPQHF. In DNA, the CDR3 is TGCGCCAGCAGCCTCACCGGGACAGGAAATCAGCCCCAGCATTTT.